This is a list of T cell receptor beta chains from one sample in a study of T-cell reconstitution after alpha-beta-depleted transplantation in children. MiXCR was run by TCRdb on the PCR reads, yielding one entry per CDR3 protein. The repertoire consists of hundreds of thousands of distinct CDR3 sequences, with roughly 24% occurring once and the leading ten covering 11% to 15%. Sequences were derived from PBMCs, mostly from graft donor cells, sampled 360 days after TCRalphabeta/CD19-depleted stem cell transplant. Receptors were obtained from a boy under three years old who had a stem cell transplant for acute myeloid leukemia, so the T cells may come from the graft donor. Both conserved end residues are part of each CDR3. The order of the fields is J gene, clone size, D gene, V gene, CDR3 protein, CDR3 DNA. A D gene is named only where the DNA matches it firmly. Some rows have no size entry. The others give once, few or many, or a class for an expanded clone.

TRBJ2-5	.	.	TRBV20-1	CSSGPQYF	TGCAGCTCCGGTCCCCAGTACTTC
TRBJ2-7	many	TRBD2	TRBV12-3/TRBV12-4	CASSLLAGTYEQYF	TGTGCCAGCAGTTTACTAGCGGGGACCTACGAGCAGTACTTC
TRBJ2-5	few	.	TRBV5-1	CASSERQETQYF	TGCGCCAGCTCGGAGCGCCAAGAGACCCAGTACTTC
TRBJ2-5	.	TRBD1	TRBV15	CATAWDRRRETQYF	TGTGCCACCGCCTGGGACAGAAGAAGAGAGACCCAGTACTTC
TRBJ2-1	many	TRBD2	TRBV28	CASSLSSPGLAYPYNEQFF	TGTGCCAGCAGTCTATCATCACCGGGACTAGCGTACCCCTACAATGAGCAGTTCTTC
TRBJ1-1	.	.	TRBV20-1	CSARKSTEAFF	TGCAGTGCTCGAAAGTCCACTGAAGCTTTCTTT
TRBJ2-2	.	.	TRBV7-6	CASSLTVVQGQTGELFF	TGTGCCAGCAGCTTAACCGTGGTACAGGGTCAAACCGGGGAGCTGTTTTTT
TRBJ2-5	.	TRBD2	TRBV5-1	CASSLATGTSGRQETQYF	TGCGCCAGCAGCTTGGCTACCGGGACTAGCGGCCGCCAAGAGACCCAGTACTTC
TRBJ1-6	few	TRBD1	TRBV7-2	CASSYLTGTANSPLHF	TGTGCCAGCAGCTATTTGACCGGGACAGCCAATTCACCCCTCCACTTT
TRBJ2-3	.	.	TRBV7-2	CASSLNRGASTDTQYF	TGTGCCAGCAGCTTGAACCGGGGGGCAAGCACAGATACGCAGTATTTT
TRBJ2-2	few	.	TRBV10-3	CAIPTTANTGELFF	TGTGCCATCCCTACGACCGCGAACACCGGGGAGCTGTTTTTT
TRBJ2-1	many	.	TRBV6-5	CASSFGESSYNEQFF	TGTGCCAGCAGTTTTGGGGAGAGCTCCTACAATGAGCAGTTCTTC
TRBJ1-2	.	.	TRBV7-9	CASSFGRDERGYTF	TGTGCCAGCAGCTTCGGGCGGGACGAAAGAGGCTACACCTTC
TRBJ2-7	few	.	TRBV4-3	CASSLIGTRLTYEQYF	TGCGCCAGCAGCCTCATAGGCACTAGATTAACCTACGAGCAGTACTTC
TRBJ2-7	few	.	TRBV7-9	CASRQGGLEQYF	TGTGCCAGCAGACAGGGTGGCCTCGAGCAGTACTTC
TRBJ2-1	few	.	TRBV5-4	CASSFEPPNEQFF	TGTGCCAGCAGCTTTGAACCTCCCAATGAGCAGTTCTTC
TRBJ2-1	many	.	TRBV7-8	CASSPDPYNEQFF	TGTGCCAGCAGCCCCGACCCCTACAATGAGCAGTTCTTC
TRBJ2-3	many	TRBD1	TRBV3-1	CASSQGGQGLTDTQYF	TGTGCCAGCAGCCAAGGAGGACAGGGTCTCACAGATACGCAGTATTTT
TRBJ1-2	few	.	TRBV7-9	CASSLSTADGYTF	TGTGCCAGCAGCTTATCTACCGCGGACGGCTACACCTTC
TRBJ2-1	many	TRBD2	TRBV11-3	CASSQDGGINYNEQFF	TGTGCCAGCAGCCAAGACGGGGGGATTAATTACAATGAGCAGTTCTTC
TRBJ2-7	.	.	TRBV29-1	CSVASGLPNPYEQYF	TGCAGCGTTGCCTCAGGGCTCCCTAATCCCTACGAGCAGTACTTC
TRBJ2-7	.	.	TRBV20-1	CSARDYSGRDYEQYF	TGCAGTGCTAGAGATTATTCAGGCAGGGACTACGAGCAGTACTTC
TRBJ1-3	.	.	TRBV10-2	CASSERGNTIYF	TGCGCCAGCAGTGAACGTGGAAACACCATATATTTT
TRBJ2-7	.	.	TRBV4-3	CASSQDTNTYEQYF	TGCGCCAGCAGCCAAGATACAAATACCTACGAGCAGTACTTC
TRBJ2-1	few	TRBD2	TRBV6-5	CASSLTSGGPFSYNEQFF	TGTGCCAGCAGCCTTACTAGCGGGGGACCTTTCTCCTACAATGAGCAGTTCTTC
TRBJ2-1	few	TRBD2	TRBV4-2	CASSQDMAGVRFNEQFF	TGTGCCAGCAGCCAAGATATGGCGGGGGTGAGGTTTAATGAGCAGTTCTTC
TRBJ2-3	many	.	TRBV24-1	CATSDPSTDTQYF	TGTGCCACCAGTGATCCTAGCACAGATACGCAGTATTTT
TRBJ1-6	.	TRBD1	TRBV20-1	CSAFRDSSYNSPLHF	TGCAGTGCTTTCCGGGACAGCTCCTATAATTCACCCCTCCACTTT
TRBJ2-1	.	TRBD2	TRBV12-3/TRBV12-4	CASSVLAGGSNEQFF	TGTGCCAGCAGCGTCCTAGCGGGGGGGAGCAATGAGCAGTTCTTC
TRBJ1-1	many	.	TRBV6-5	CASRVGNGLTEAFF	TGTGCCAGCAGGGTGGGCAATGGGCTCACTGAAGCTTTCTTT
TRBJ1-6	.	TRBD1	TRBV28	CASSPHGQGGSPDSLHF	TGTGCCAGCAGCCCACACGGACAGGGTGGTTCCCCTGATTCCCTCCACTTT
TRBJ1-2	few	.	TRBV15	CATSRDIGAGANYGYTF	TGTGCCACCAGCAGAGATATCGGGGCAGGAGCTAACTATGGCTACACCTTC
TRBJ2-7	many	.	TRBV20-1	CSARLGPGGDEQYF	TGCAGTGCTAGATTGGGGCCAGGAGGGGACGAGCAGTACTTC
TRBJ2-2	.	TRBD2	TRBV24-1	CATSDAGGNTGELFF	TGTGCCACCAGTGACGCGGGGGGGAACACCGGGGAGCTGTTTTTT
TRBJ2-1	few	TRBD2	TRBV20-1	CSASLRRGGSYNEQFF	TGCAGTGCTAGTTTGCGGCGGGGGGGCTCCTACAATGAGCAGTTCTTC
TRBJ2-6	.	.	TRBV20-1	CRGQGPGTGGYSGANVLTF	TGCAGGGGTCAGGGGCCAGGCACGGGGGGCTACTCTGGGGCCAACGTCCTGACTTTC
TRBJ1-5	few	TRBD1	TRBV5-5	CASSLRSGQGFSNQPQHF	TGTGCCAGCAGCTTGAGGTCGGGACAGGGCTTCAGCAATCAGCCCCAGCATTTT
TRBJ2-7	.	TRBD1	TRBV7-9	CASSARGTGRSEQYF	TGTGCCAGCAGCGCGAGGGGGACAGGAAGGAGCGAGCAGTACTTC
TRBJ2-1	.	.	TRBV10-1	CASSDQVWGQRRYNEQFF	TGCGCCAGCAGTGACCAGGTGTGGGGACAAAGGCGGTACAATGAGCAGTTCTTC
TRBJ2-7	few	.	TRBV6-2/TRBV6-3	CASSYDSFYYEQYF	TGTGCCAGCAGTTACGACAGCTTTTACTACGAGCAGTACTTC
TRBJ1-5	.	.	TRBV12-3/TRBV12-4	CASSLRENQPQHF	TGTGCCAGCAGTTTACGGGAGAATCAGCCCCAGCATTTT
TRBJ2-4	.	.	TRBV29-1	CSVEARNIQYF	TGCAGCGTTGAGGCCAGAAACATTCAGTACTTC
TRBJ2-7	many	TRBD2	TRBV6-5	CASSPLAGGYEQYF	TGTGCCAGCAGTCCGCTAGCGGGGGGCTACGAGCAGTACTTC
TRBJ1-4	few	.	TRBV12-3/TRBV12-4	CASRSTGRITNEKLFF	TGTGCCAGCAGGTCCACAGGGAGGATTACTAATGAAAAACTGTTTTTT
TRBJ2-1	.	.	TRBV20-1	CSASGQYNEQFF	TGCAGTGCTAGTGGACAGTACAATGAGCAGTTCTTC
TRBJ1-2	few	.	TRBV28	CASSWAYGYTF	TGTGCCAGCAGCTGGGCGTATGGCTACACCTTC
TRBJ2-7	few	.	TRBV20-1	CSARVAGSYEQYF	TGCAGTGCTAGAGTCGCAGGGAGCTACGAGCAGTACTTC
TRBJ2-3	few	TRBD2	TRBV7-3	CASSYSGSGVYTQYF	TGTGCCAGCAGCTATAGCGGGTCTGGCGTATATACGCAGTATTTT
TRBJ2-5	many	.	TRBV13	CASSVGVGEETQYF	TGTGCCAGCAGCGTCGGAGTAGGAGAAGAGACCCAGTACTTC
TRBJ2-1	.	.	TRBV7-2	CASSPSRDSTYNEQFF	TGTGCCAGCAGCCCATCGAGGGACTCAACCTACAATGAGCAGTTCTTC
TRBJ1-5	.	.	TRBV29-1	CSVPRERGFPQPQHF	TGCAGCGTCCCCAGGGAGCGGGGGTTTCCTCAGCCCCAGCATTTT